This T cell receptor (beta chain) came from a study of response to subunit inactivated influenza vaccine. Comments on this clonotype: As yet, its antigen is unknown.

TCRdb analysed the RT-PCR reads with MiXCR anew, one entry per CDR3 protein. The sample shows about 700,000 distinct CDR3 sequences, 14% of them seen only once. V lost 6 bases, J lost 2 bases, and 6 bases stayed unmatched. In germline, CDR1 is DFQATT, CDR2 SNEGSKA (reference sequence). This CDR3 spans 14 amino acids. General study findings and limits: The study's authors posited that every seasonal influenza vaccination enlists few new T cells.

The sequence was collected from a man aged 50 to 60 who received an inactivated influenza vaccine. Sequenced here: PBMCs from blood, sampled about 14 days before vaccination. The chain is built from TRBV20-1 and TRBJ2-5, with 10 bases matching TRBD2. The CDR3 spells CSARLAGSQETQYF. CDR3 DNA sequence: TGCAGTGCAAGACTAGCGGGTAGTCAAGAGACCCAGTACTTC.